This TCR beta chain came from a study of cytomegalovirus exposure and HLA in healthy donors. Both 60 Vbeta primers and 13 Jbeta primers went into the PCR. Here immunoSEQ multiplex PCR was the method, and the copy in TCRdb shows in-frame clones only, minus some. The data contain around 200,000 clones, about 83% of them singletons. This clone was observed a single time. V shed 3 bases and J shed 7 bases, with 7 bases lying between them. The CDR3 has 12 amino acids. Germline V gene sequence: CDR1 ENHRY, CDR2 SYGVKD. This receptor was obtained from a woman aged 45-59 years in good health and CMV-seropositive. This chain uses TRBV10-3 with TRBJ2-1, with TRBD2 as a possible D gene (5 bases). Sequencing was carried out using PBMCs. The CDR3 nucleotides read TGTGCCATCAGTGACGACTATAATGAGCAGTTCTTC. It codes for CAISDDYNEQFF.